This T cell receptor (beta chain) was observed in a study of cytomegalovirus exposure and HLA in healthy donors. Study details: Among approximately 390 genotyped donors, about 85% fell in the Caucasian-associated ancestry cluster.

Germline V gene lookup returns CDR1 LNHNV and CDR2 YYDKDF (reference sequence). Between the trimmed V and J ends, which lost 6 bases and 1 base, there was a span of 14 bases. The CDR3 has 15 amino acids. The study ran its PCR with 60 Vbeta and 13 Jbeta primers. In the source study's methods: A later analysis tallied 80 million or so unique TCR beta chains, approximately 10 million of them shared. This table comes from immunoSEQ multiplex PCR, and its TCRdb copy is limited to in-frame clones, with some not included. V, J and clone size were drawn from that table, and D and trimming were deduced from the DNA. Of 160,000 or so clones listed, over 75% were seen once; the top ten hold under 2.5%. Donors were nominally healthy when sampled, though unrecorded immune exposures were likely.

This sequence was found in a man between 60 and 75 years old in good health and CMV-seronegative. This rearrangement joins TRBV15 to TRBJ2-3; TRBD2 might be the D (5 bases). Sequenced input: PBMCs. CDR3 in DNA: TGTGCCACCAGAAACGAGGCAGCGGGCACAGATACGCAGTATTTT. It is translated as CATRNEAAGTDTQYF.